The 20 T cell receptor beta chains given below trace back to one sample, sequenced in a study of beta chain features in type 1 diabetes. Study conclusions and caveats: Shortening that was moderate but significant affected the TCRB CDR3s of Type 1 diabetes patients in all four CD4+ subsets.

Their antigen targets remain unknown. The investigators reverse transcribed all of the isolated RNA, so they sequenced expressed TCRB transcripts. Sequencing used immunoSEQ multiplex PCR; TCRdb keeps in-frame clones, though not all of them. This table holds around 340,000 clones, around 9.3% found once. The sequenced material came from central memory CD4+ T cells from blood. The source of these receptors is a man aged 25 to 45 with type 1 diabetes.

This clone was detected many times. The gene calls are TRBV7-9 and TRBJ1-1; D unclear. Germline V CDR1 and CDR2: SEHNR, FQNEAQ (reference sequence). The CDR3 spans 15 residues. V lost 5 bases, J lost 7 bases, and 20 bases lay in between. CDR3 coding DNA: TGTGCCAGCAGCAGCGCCAATTTCGCGTCCGGTGAAGCTTTCTTT. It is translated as CASSSANFASGEAFF.

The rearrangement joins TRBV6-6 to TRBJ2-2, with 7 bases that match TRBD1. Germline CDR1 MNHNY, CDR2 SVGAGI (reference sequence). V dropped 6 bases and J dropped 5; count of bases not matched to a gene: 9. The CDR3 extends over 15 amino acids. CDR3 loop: CASSRQGPTTGELFF. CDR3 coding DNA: TGTGCCAGCAGCCGACAGGGACCCACTACCGGGGAGCTGTTTTTT.

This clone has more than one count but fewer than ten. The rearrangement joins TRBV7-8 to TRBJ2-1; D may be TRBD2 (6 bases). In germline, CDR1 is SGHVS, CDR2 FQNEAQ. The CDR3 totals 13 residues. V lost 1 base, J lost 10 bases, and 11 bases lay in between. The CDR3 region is CASSLGGSGEQFF. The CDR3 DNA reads TGTGCCAGCAGCTTAGGAGGCAGCGGGGAGCAGTTCTTC.

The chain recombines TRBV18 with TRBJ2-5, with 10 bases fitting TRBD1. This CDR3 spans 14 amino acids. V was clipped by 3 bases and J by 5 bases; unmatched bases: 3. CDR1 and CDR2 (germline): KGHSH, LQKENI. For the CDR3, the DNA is TGTGCCAGCTCACCGTTGGGACAGGGGGAGACCCAGTACTTC. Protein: CASSPLGQGETQYF.

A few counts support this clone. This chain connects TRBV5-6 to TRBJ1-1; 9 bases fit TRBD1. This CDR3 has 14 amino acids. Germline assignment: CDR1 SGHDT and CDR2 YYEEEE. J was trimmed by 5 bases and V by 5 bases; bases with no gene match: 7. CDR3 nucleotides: TGTGCCAGCAGACGGGGACAGGGAGGTACTGAAGCTTTCTTT. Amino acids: CASRRGQGGTEAFF.

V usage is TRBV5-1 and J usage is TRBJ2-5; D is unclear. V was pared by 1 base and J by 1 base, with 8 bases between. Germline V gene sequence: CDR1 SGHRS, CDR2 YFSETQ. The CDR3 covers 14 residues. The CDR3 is CASSLLDSQETQYF. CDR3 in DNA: TGCGCCAGCAGCTTGTTGGATAGCCAAGAGACCCAGTACTTC.

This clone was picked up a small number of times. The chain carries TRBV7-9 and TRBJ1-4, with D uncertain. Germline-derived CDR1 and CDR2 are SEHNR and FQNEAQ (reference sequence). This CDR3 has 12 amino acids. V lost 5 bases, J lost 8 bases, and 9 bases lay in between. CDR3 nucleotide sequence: TGTGCCAGCAGCCGTACCTCAGAAAAACTGTTTTTT. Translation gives CASSRTSEKLFF.

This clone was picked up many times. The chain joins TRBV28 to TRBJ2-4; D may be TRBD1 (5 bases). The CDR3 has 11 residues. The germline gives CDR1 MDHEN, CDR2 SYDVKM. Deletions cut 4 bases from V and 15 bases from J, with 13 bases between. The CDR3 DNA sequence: TGTGCCAGCAGTTCCGTGACAGAATGGTACTTC. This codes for CASSSVTEWYF. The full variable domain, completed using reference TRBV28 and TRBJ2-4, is DVKVTQSSRYLVKRTGEKVFLECVQDMDHENMFWYRQDPGLGLRLIYFSYDVKMKEKGDIPEGYSVSREKKERFSLILESASTNQTSMYLCASSSVTEWYFGAGTRLSVL.

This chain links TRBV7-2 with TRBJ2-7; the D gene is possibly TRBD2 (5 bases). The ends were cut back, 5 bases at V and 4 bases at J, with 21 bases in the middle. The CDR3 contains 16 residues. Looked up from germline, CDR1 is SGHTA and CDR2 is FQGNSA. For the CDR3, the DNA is TGTGCCAGCAGCCCGACCCTCTCGGACTTAGGGTACGAGCAGTACTTC. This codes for CASSPTLSDLGYEQYF.

CDR3 DNA: TGTGCCAGCAGCGTAACAGGGGGCTCCGACACAGATACGCAGTATTTT. It encodes CASSVTGGSDTDTQYF. This chain connects TRBV9 to TRBJ2-3; 9 bases are shared with TRBD1. The CDR3 is 16 residues long. CDR1 and CDR2 from the germline V gene are SGDLS and YYNGEE. V was pared by 1 base and J by 2 bases, with 5 bases of the junction left unmatched.

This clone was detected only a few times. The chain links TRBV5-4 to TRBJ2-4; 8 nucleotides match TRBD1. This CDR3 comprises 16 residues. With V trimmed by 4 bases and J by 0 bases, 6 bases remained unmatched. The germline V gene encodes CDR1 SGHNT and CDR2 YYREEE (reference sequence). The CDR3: CASSQRQGQAKNIQYF. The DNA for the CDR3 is TGTGCCAGCAGCCAACGACAGGGGCAAGCCAAAAACATTCAGTACTTC.

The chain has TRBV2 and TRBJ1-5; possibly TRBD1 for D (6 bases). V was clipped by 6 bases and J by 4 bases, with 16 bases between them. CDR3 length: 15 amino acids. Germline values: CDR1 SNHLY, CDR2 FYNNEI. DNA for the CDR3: TGTGCCAGCAGCTATGACAGGCAAGGGAATCAGCCCCAGCATTTT. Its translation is CASSYDRQGNQPQHF.

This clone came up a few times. The CDR3 region is CASSSRGGEQYF. As DNA, the CDR3 is TGTGCCAGCAGCTCCCGAGGGGGTGAGCAGTACTTC. J is TRBJ2-7 and V is TRBV7-2, with TRBD1 as a possible D gene (6 bases). Germline lookup yields CDR1 SGHTA and CDR2 FQGNSA. The V end lost 4 bases, the J end lost 7 bases, and 11 bases lay between the germline ends. CDR3 length: 12 residues.

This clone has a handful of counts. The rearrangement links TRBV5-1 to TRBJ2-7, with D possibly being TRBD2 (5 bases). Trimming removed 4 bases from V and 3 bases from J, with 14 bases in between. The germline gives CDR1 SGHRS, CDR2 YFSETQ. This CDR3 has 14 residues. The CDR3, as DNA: TGCGCCAGCAGCCCCAACCCCGGGGACTACGAGCAGTACTTC. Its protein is CASSPNPGDYEQYF.

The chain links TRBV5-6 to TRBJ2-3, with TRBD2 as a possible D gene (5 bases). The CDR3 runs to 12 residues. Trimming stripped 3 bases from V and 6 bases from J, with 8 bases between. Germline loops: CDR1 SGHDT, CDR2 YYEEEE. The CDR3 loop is CASSSDWDTQYF. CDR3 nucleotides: TGTGCCAGCAGCTCGGACTGGGATACGCAGTATTTT.

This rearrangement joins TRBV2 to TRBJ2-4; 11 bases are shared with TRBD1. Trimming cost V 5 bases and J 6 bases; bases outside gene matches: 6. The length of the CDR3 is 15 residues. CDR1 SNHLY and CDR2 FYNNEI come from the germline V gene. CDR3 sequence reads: CASSPGQGARNIQYF. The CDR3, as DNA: TGTGCCAGCAGTCCTGGACAGGGGGCTAGAAACATTCAGTACTTC.

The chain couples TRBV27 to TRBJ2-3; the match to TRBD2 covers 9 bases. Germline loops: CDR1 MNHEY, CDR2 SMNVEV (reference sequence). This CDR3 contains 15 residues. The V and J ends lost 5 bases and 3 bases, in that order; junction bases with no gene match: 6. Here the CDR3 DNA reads TGTGCCAGCAGTCGGGGCGGGGGGGGAACAGATACGCAGTATTTT. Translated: CASSRGGGGTDTQYF.

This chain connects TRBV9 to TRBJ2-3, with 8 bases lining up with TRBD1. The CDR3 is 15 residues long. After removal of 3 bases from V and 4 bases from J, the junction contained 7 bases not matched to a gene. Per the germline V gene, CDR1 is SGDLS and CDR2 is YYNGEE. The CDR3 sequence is CASSDWDRFADTQYF. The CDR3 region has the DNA TGTGCCAGCAGCGATTGGGACAGGTTCGCAGATACGCAGTATTTT.

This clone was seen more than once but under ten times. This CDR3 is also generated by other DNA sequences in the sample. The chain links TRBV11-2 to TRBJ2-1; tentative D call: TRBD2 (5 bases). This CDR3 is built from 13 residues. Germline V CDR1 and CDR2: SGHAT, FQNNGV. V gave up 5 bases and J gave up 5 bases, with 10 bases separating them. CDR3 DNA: TGTGCCAGCAGCCTCGCCGGGAACAATGAGCAGTTCTTC. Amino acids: CASSLAGNNEQFF.

This CDR3 reads CASSGGQPSRYQETQYF. In nucleotides, the CDR3 is TGTGCCAGCAGCGGGGGACAGCCCTCCCGGTACCAAGAGACCCAGTACTTC. This sequence joins TRBV5-6 and TRBJ2-5; the match to TRBD1 covers 7 bases. This CDR3 has 17 amino acids. J gave up 0 bases and V 4 bases, and 12 bases lay outside the gene matches. Germline V gene sequence: CDR1 SGHDT, CDR2 YYEEEE.